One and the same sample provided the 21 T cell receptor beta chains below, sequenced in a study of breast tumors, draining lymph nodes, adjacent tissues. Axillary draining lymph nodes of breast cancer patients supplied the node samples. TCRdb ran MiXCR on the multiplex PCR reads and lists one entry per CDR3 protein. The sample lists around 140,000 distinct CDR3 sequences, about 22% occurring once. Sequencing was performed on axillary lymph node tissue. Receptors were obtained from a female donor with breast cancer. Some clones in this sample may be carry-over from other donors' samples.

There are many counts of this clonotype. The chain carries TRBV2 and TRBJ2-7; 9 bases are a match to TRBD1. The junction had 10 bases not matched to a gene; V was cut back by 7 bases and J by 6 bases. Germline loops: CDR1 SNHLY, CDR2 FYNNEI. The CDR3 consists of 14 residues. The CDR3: CASTLSGTGFEQYF. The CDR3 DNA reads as TGTGCCAGCACCCTCTCCGGGACAGGGTTCGAGCAGTACTTC.

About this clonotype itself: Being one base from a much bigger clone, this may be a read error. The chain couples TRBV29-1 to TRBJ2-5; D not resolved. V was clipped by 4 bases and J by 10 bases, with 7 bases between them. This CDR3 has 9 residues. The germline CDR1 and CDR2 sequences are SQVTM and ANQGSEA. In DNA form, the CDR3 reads TGCAGCGTTGCATTTAGCCAGTACTTC. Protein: CSVAFSQYF.

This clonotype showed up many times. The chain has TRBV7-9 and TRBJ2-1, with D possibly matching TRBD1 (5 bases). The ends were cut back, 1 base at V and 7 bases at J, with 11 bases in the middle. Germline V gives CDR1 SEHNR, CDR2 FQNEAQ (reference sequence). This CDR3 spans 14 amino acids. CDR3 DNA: TGTGCCAGCAGCTTAGGGCAGGGCCCGAATGAGCAGTTCTTC. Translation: CASSLGQGPNEQFF.

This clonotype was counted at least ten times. CDR3 amino acids: CASSLNGASGRLEQYF. CDR3 nucleotides: TGTGCCAGCAGCTTAAACGGGGCTAGCGGGAGGCTCGAGCAGTACTTC. The V gene is TRBV11-2, the J gene TRBJ2-7; TRBD2 aligns across 11 bases. The V gene's germline CDR1 is SGHAT and CDR2 FQNNGV. The CDR3 is made up of 16 amino acids. V lost 2 bases, J lost 6 bases, and 9 bases stayed unmatched.

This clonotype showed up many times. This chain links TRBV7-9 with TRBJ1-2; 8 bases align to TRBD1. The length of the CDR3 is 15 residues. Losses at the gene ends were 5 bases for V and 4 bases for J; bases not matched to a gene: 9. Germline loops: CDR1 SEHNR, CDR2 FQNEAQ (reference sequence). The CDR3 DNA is TGTGCCAGCAGCAGCTCGGACAGGGTTGGCTATGGCTACACCTTC. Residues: CASSSSDRVGYGYTF. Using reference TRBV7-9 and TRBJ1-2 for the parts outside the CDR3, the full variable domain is DTGVSQNPRHKITKRGQNVTFRCDPISEHNRLYWYRQTLGQGPEFLTYFQNEAQLEKSRLLSDRFSAERPKGSFSTLEIQRTEQGDSAMYLCASSSSDRVGYGYTFGSGTRLTVV.

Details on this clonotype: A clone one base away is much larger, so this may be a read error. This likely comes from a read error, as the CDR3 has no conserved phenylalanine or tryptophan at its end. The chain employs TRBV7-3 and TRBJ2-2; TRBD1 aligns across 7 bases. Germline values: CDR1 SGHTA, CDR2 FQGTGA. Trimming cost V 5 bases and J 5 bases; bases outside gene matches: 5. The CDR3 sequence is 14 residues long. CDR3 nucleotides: TGTGCCAGCAGCCCAGGGGGTTGGACCGGGGAGCTGTTTTCT. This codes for CASSPGGWTGELFS.

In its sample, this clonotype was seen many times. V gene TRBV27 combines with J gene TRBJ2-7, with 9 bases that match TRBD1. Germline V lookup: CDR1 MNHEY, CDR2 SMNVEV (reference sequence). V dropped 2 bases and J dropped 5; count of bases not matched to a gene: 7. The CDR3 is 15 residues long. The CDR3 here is CASSLTGQGTNEQYF. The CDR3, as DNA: TGTGCCAGCAGTTTAACAGGACAGGGGACTAACGAGCAGTACTTC.

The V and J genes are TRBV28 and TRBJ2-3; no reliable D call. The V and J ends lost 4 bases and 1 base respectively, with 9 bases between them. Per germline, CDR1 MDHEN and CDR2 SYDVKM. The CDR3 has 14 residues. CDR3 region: CASSWGSGTDTQYF. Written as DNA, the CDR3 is TGTGCCAGCAGTTGGGGTTCCGGCACAGATACGCAGTATTTT.

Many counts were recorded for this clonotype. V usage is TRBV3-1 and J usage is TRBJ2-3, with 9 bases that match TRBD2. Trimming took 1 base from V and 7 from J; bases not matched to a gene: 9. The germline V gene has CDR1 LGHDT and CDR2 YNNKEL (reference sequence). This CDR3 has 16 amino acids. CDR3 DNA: TGTGCCAGCAGCCAAGGGCTAGCGGGACCCGAGAATACGCAGTATTTT. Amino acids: CASSQGLAGPENTQYF.

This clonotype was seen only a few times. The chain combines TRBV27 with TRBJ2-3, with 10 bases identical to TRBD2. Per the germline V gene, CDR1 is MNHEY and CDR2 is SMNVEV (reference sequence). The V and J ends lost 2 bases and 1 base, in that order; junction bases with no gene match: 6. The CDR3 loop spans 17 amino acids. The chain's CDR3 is CASSLEGLAYGTDTQYF. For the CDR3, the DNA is TGTGCCAGCAGTTTAGAGGGACTAGCGTATGGCACAGATACGCAGTATTTT.

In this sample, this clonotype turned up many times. CDR3 DNA sequence: TGTGCCAGCAGGGCGGGGGGCTCCTACGAGCAGTACTTC. Encoded protein: CASRAGGSYEQYF. This chain connects TRBV2 to TRBJ2-7; 8 positions agree with TRBD2. Germline V CDR1 and CDR2: SNHLY, FYNNEI. With 6 bases clipped from V and 0 bases from J, the junction kept 1 base outside the gene matches. This CDR3 comprises 13 residues.

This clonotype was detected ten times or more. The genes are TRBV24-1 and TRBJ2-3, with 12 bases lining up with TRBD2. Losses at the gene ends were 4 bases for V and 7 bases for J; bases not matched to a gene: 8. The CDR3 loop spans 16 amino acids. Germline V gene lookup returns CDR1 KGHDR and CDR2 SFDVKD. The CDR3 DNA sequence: TGTGCCACCAGTGACACGACTAGCGGGAGCATGCATACGCAGTATTTT. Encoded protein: CATSDTTSGSMHTQYF.

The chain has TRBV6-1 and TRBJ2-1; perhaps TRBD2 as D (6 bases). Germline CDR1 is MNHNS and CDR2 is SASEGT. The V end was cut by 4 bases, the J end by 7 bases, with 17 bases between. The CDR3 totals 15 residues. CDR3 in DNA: TGTGCCAGCAGTGTCAACGGGAGCCCTGTGAATGAGCAGTTCTTC. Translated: CASSVNGSPVNEQFF.

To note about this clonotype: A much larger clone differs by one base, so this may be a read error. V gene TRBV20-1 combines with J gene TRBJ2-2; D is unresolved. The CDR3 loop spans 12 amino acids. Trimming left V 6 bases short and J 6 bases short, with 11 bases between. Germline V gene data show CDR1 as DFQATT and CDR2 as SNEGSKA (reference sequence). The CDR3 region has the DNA TGCAGTGCACGAACGGCTGCCGGGGAGCTGTTTTTT. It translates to CSARTAAGELFF.

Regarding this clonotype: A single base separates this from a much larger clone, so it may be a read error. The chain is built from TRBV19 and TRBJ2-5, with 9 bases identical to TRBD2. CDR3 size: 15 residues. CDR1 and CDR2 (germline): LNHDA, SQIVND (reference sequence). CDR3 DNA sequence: TGTGCCAGTAGTATACGGCGGGGGGGGCGAGAGGCCCAGTACTTC. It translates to CASSIRRGGREAQYF. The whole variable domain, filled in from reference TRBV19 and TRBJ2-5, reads DGGITQSPKYLFRKEGQNVTLSCEQNLNHDAMYWYRQDPGQGLRLIYYSQIVNDFQKGDIAEGYSVSREKKESFPLTVTSAQKNPTAFYLCASSIRRGGREAQYFGPGTRLLVL.

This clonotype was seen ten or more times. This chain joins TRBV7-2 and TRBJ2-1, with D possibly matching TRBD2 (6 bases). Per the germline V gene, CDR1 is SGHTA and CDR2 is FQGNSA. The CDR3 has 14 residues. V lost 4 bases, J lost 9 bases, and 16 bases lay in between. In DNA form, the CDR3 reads TGTGCCAGCAGCTCCCGACTAGGTGCAGGTGAGCAGTTCTTC. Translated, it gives CASSSRLGAGEQFF.

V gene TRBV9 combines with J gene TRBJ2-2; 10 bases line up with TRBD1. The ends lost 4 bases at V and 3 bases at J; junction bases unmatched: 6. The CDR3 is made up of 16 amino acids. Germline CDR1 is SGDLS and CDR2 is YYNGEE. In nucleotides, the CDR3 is TGTGCCAGCAGCACCACCGGGACAGGGGACACCGGGGAGCTGTTTTTT. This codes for CASSTTGTGDTGELFF.

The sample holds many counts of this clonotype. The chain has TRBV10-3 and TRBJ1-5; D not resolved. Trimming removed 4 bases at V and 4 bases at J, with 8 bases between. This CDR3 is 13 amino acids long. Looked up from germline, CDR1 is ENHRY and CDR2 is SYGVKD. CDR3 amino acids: CAISGALNQPQHF. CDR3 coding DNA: TGTGCCATCAGTGGGGCCCTTAATCAGCCCCAGCATTTT.

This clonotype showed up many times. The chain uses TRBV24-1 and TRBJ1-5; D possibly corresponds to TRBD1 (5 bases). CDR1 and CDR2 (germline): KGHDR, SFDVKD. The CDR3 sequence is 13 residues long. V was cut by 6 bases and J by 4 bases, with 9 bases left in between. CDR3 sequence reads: CATSWGRNQPQHF. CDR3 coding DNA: TGTGCCACCAGTTGGGGCAGAAATCAGCCCCAGCATTTT.

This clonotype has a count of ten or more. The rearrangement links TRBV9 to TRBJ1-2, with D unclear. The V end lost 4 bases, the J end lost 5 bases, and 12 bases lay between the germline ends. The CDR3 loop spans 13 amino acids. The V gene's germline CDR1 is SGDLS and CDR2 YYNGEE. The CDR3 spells CASSYDIDYGYTF. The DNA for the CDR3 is TGTGCCAGCAGCTATGACATAGATTATGGCTACACCTTC.

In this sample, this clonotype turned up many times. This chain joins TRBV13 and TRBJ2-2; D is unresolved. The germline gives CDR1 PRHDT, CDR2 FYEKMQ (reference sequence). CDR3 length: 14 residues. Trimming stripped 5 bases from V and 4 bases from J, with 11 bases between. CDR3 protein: CASSPGPITGELFF. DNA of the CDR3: TGTGCCAGCAGCCCAGGACCAATCACCGGGGAGCTGTTTTTT. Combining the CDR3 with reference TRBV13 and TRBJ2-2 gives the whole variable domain AAGVIQSPRHLIKEKRETATLKCYPIPRHDTVYWYQQGPGQDPQFLISFYEKMQSDKGSIPDRFSAQQFSDYHSELNMSSLELGDSALYFCASSPGPITGELFFGEGSRLTVL.